This T cell receptor beta chain came from a study of shared clonotypes between healthy human individuals. The overall study: Sampling drew on donors who were a couple of women and a few men aged 18 to 49. Overall study findings and caveats: Rarefaction analysis demonstrated incomplete sorted-subset sequencing notwithstanding large depth. A small donor pool kept down the genetic and exposure-history diversity that was represented.

The assay was carried out at the deep level. Produced via immunoSEQ multiplex PCR; TCRdb's table is partial and in-frame only. The table records 500,000 to 700,000 clones, around 95% of them present only once. Germline V CDR1 and CDR2: SNHLY, FYNNEI. The junction had 9 bases not matched to a gene; V was cut back by 10 bases and J by 5 bases. The CDR3 has 14 amino acids. This clone was counted once. Its antigen remains unidentified. Positively selected for CCR7, the CD45RO-negative cells used as naive CD8 cells excluded terminally differentiated effector memory CD45RA+ cells. This receptor was taken from a woman in her 30s in good health. Sequencing was performed on naive CD8+ T cells sorted from blood. The chain recombines TRBV2 with TRBJ2-5, with 11 bases identical to TRBD2. The CDR3 nucleotides read TGTGCCAAGGAGACTAGCGGGATGGATGAGACCCAGTACTTC. This sequence encodes CAKETSGMDETQYF.